The 21 T cell receptor beta chains given below trace back to one sample, sequenced in a study of T cell changes during pregnancy in multiple sclerosis. Sequencing was performed with immunoSEQ multiplex PCR; in TCRdb, only in-frame clones are kept and a portion is missing. The repertoire includes about 20,000 clones, less than 90% of them detected once, and 6.5% to 8.5% sits in the top ten. The sequencing used CD8+ T cells from peripheral blood mononuclear cells, collected in the third trimester of pregnancy. These receptor sequences come from a female donor in good health, enrolled as a control in a pregnancy study.

The chain joins TRBV6-1 to TRBJ1-2; D remains unclear. Germline CDR1 is MNHNS and CDR2 is SASEGT. This CDR3 is built from 15 residues. Between the trimmed V and J ends, which lost 0 bases and 4 bases, there was a span of 12 bases. CDR3 nucleotides: TGTGCCAGCAGTGAAGCGCGGGCAGCGGTCTATGGCTACACCTTC. This gives the protein CASSEARAAVYGYTF.

The V and J genes are TRBV2 and TRBJ1-1; D remains unclear. This CDR3 has 13 amino acids. The germline gives CDR1 SNHLY, CDR2 FYNNEI. V gave up 8 bases and J gave up 1 base, with 11 bases separating them. CDR3 sequence: CASPVEENTEAFF. The CDR3 nucleotides read TGTGCCAGCCCCGTGGAGGAGAACACTGAAGCTTTCTTT.

This rearrangement joins TRBV2 to TRBJ2-6, with D unresolved. CDR1 is SNHLY, CDR2 FYNNEI, per germline. V dropped 5 bases and J dropped 0 bases, with 5 bases sitting between them. The CDR3 is 14 amino acids. The CDR3 coding sequence is TGTGCCAGCAGTCCCAGCTCTGGGGCCAACGTCCTGACTTTC. The encoded protein is CASSPSSGANVLTF.

This chain links TRBV4-1 with TRBJ2-3, with unresolved D. The germline V gene encodes CDR1 MGHRA and CDR2 YSYEKL. V lost 0 bases to trimming and J lost 0 bases, with 10 bases between them. The length of the CDR3 is 16 residues. The CDR3 nucleotides are TGCGCCAGCAGCCAAGAACGGTTTACTAGCACAGATACGCAGTATTTT. It yields the protein CASSQERFTSTDTQYF.

The rearrangement uses TRBV5-1 and TRBJ2-7, with 11 bases fitting TRBD1. The ends lost 3 bases at V and 5 bases at J; junction bases unmatched: 7. CDR1 and CDR2 from the germline V gene are SGHRS and YFSETQ. The CDR3 spans 15 residues. As DNA, the CDR3 is TGCGCCAGCAGCTCAGCCGGGACAGGGGGACACGAGCAGTACTTC. It translates to CASSSAGTGGHEQYF.

The genes are TRBV19 and TRBJ1-2, with 11 nucleotides matching TRBD1. Germline V CDR1 and CDR2: LNHDA, SQIVND (reference sequence). The CDR3 is made up of 13 amino acids. The V segment lost 10 bases and the J segment 4 bases; nucleotides outside the gene matches: 5. The CDR3 nucleotides read TGTGCCATAAGGACAGGGGGCGCCTATGGCTACACCTTC. Translated: CAIRTGGAYGYTF.

The chain links TRBV27 to TRBJ2-7; no firm D call. Germline V lookup: CDR1 MNHEY, CDR2 SMNVEV (reference sequence). The ends were cut back, 4 bases at V and 3 bases at J, with 10 bases in the middle. This CDR3 region has 13 residues. CDR3 residues: CASSSPVGYEQYF. The CDR3 region has the DNA TGTGCCAGCAGTTCCCCGGTTGGCTACGAGCAGTACTTC.

This chain uses TRBV19 with TRBJ2-1; D is possibly TRBD2 (6 bases). CDR1 and CDR2 from the germline V gene are LNHDA and SQIVND (reference sequence). The CDR3 runs to 14 residues. Deletions cut 4 bases from V and 4 bases from J, with 11 bases between. CDR3 residues: CASSRRGAYNEQFF. The DNA for the CDR3 is TGTGCCAGTAGTAGGCGGGGAGCGTACAATGAGCAGTTCTTC. Variable domain in full (rest from reference TRBV19 and TRBJ2-1): DGGITQSPKYLFRKEGQNVTLSCEQNLNHDAMYWYRQDPGQGLRLIYYSQIVNDFQKGDIAEGYSVSREKKESFPLTVTSAQKNPTAFYLCASSRRGAYNEQFFGPGTRLTVL.

CDR3 DNA: TGTGCCAGCAGTCGCGACAGGACCCCGTTCGATGAGCAGTTCTTC. Amino acids: CASSRDRTPFDEQFF. The chain employs TRBV28 and TRBJ2-1, with a weak D call TRBD1 (6 bases). The CDR3 is 15 amino acids. Between the trimmed V and J ends, which lost 5 bases and 8 bases, there was a span of 19 bases. Germline V lookup: CDR1 MDHEN, CDR2 SYDVKM.

The rearrangement joins TRBV19 to TRBJ1-2; no firm D call. V was cut by 3 bases and J by 7 bases, with 9 bases left in between. Germline V lookup: CDR1 LNHDA, CDR2 SQIVND (reference sequence). The CDR3 loop spans 12 amino acids. The CDR3 loop reads CASSINGGGYTF. CDR3 DNA: TGTGCCAGTAGTATTAATGGCGGTGGCTACACCTTC.

V and J are TRBV15 and TRBJ2-5; the D gene is possibly TRBD2 (7 bases). V dropped 3 bases and J dropped 5 bases, with 16 bases sitting between them. Germline CDR1 and CDR2: LNHNV and YYDKDF (reference sequence). This CDR3 comprises 15 residues. Here the CDR3 reads CATSRGRGGGETQYF. Here the CDR3 DNA reads TGTGCCACCAGCAGGGGAAGGGGGGGTGGCGAGACCCAGTACTTC.

The chain carries TRBV7-8 and TRBJ1-5, with 8 bases identical to TRBD1. There are 16 residues in the CDR3. V was clipped by 2 bases and J by 2 bases; unmatched bases: 5. CDR1 and CDR2 from the germline V gene are SGHVS and FQNEAQ. CDR3 DNA sequence: TGTGCCAGCAGCTTACCAGGGGGCGCGGGCAATCAGCCCCAGCATTTT. As protein: CASSLPGGAGNQPQHF.

The chain joins TRBV19 to TRBJ2-7, with 13 bases identical to TRBD2. There are 14 residues in the CDR3. CDR1 is LNHDA and CDR2 is SQIVND in the germline V gene (reference sequence). V lost 8 bases to trimming and J lost 2 bases; unmatched junction nucleotides: 3. The CDR3 loop reads CASQLAGGPYEQYF. CDR3 DNA sequence: TGTGCCAGTCAACTAGCGGGGGGGCCCTACGAGCAGTACTTC. The variable domain in full, completed from reference TRBV19 and TRBJ2-7, reads DGGITQSPKYLFRKEGQNVTLSCEQNLNHDAMYWYRQDPGQGLRLIYYSQIVNDFQKGDIAEGYSVSREKKESFPLTVTSAQKNPTAFYLCASQLAGGPYEQYFGPGTRLTVT.

This clone was seen just once. This chain's CDR3 is CASSLDTHGWGPDEQFF. The CDR3, as DNA: TGTGCCAGCAGCTTGGACACCCATGGTTGGGGGCCAGATGAGCAGTTCTTC. This chain joins TRBV5-6 and TRBJ2-1; D perhaps matches TRBD1 (6 bases). CDR3 length equals 17 residues. V was cut by 0 bases and J by 8 bases, with 21 bases left in between. Germline CDR1 reads SGHDT; CDR2 reads YYEEEE.

Written as DNA, the CDR3 is TGTGCCAGCAGCTCCACACAGGGGGACCCTGAAGCTTTCTTT. This codes for CASSSTQGDPEAFF. The chain uses TRBV7-9 and TRBJ1-1, with 8 nucleotides matching TRBD1. With 4 bases clipped from V and 6 bases from J, the junction kept 7 bases outside the gene matches. This CDR3 region has 14 residues. Looked up from germline, CDR1 is SEHNR and CDR2 is FQNEAQ (reference sequence).

The chain uses TRBV4-1 and TRBJ2-5; 10 bases line up with TRBD2. The V segment lost 3 bases and the J segment 5 bases; nucleotides outside the gene matches: 9. This CDR3 contains 16 residues. Germline-derived CDR1 and CDR2 are MGHRA and YSYEKL. Here the CDR3 DNA reads TGCGCCAGCAGCCAGGGTTCCAGCGGGGGGGGCGAGACCCAGTACTTC. Its translation is CASSQGSSGGGETQYF.

V usage is TRBV28 and J usage is TRBJ2-1, with TRBD1 matching 8 bases. The CDR3 length is 12 residues. The junction had 4 bases not matched to a gene; V was cut back by 5 bases and J by 10 bases. The V gene's germline CDR1 is MDHEN and CDR2 SYDVKM. The CDR3 sequence is CASSGQGREQFF. The CDR3 bases are TGTGCCAGCAGTGGACAGGGAAGGGAGCAGTTCTTC.

The chain joins TRBV10-2 to TRBJ2-7; the match to TRBD2 covers 7 bases. The CDR3 runs to 14 residues. The germline CDR1 and CDR2 sequences are WSHSY and SAAADI. J was trimmed by 2 bases and V by 5 bases; bases with no gene match: 6. The CDR3 bases are TGCGCCAGCAGTCAACTAGCGCCTCCCTACGAGCAGTACTTC. As protein: CASSQLAPPYEQYF.

The V gene is TRBV9, the J gene TRBJ1-1; a possible D gene is TRBD1 (6 bases). Looked up from germline, CDR1 is SGDLS and CDR2 is YYNGEE. Trimming removed 0 bases at V and 3 bases at J, with 12 bases between. This CDR3 has 15 amino acids. The CDR3 protein is CASSVGGGADTEAFF. CDR3 coding DNA: TGTGCCAGCAGCGTAGGGGGGGGCGCGGACACTGAAGCTTTCTTT.

This clone was picked up a small number of times. The chain recombines TRBV6-1 with TRBJ2-7; 10 bases line up with TRBD2. CDR1 and CDR2 (germline): MNHNS, SASEGT. The CDR3 length is 15 residues. V was clipped by 3 bases and J by 3 bases; unmatched bases: 5. The DNA for the CDR3 is TGTGCCAGCAGTGACCCCGGGACTAGCGTCTACGAGCAGTACTTC. Translation: CASSDPGTSVYEQYF.

This chain links TRBV19 with TRBJ2-1, with D possibly being TRBD2 (5 bases). The V gene lost 3 bases and the J gene lost 8 bases, with 11 bases spanning the gap. The CDR3 has 13 amino acids. Germline CDR1 reads LNHDA; CDR2 reads SQIVND (reference sequence). DNA of the CDR3: TGTGCCAGTAGTATTCTAGCTAGCTATGAGCAGTTCTTC. It encodes CASSILASYEQFF.